The rows below give T cell receptor beta chains drawn from one sample of a study of molecular identifiers for immune sequencing clone quantification. TCRdb independently ran MiXCR on the PCR reads; one entry per CDR3 protein. The table lists approximately 670,000 distinct CDR3 sequences, roughly 21% of them singletons, with under 0.95% in the top ten. Sequences were obtained from naive CD8+ T cells from blood, with Jurkat cell RNA spiked in. The receptor source for this set is a human donor in good health. Some libraries in this study had Jurkat cell RNA spiked in. The CDR3 runs from the conserved cysteine through the conserved F or W.

j_call cdr3_length v_call cdr3_aa
TRBJ2-1 16 TRBV5-6 CASSMLQGFYVNEQFF
TRBJ2-2 15 TRBV6-1 CASSEDAANTGELFF
TRBJ1-2 15 TRBV7-6 CASSYRAEANYGYTF
TRBJ1-1 12 TRBV27 CASSLDGVEAFF
TRBJ1-1 13 TRBV6-1 CASRETPNTEAFF
TRBJ2-3 17 TRBV4-3 CASSQGRGLAGTDTQYF
TRBJ1-5 16 TRBV7-9 CASSLDEAGIDQPQHF
TRBJ1-1 15 TRBV27 CASGLLGPMNTEAFF
TRBJ2-1 16 TRBV28 CASSLPIETSVNEQFF
TRBJ2-7 15 TRBV4-1 CASSQDSAPYYEQYF
TRBJ2-1 15 TRBV29-1 CSGQGHQSSYNEQFF
TRBJ2-3 16 TRBV20-1 CSARPPGANPTDTQYF
TRBJ1-5 15 TRBV20-1 CSARQGPYSNQPQHF
TRBJ2-1 16 TRBV10-3 CAISVVRDSTYNEQFF
TRBJ2-3 10 TRBV30 CAWMGDTQYF
TRBJ2-2 16 TRBV7-9 CASSSLWGRGTGELFF
TRBJ2-1 13 TRBV28 CAHSLAVENEQFF
TRBJ2-3 14 TRBV19 CASSIVGSPDTQYF
TRBJ2-3 14 TRBV7-8 CASSLWGGADTQYF
TRBJ2-2 15 TRBV12-3/TRBV12-4 CASSLNPAGTGELFF
TRBJ2-3 15 TRBV3-1 CASSQDISNTDTQYF
TRBJ1-5 20 TRBV24-1 CATSDYPGQGASKCNQPQHF
TRBJ1-5 19 TRBV7-9 CASSLEQPMLGGSNQPQHF
TRBJ1-4 14 TRBV6-5 CASSYEGAGEKLFF
TRBJ2-5 18 TRBV5-5 CASSFGAGLAAYQETQYF
TRBJ1-1 14 TRBV4-1 CASSQDRSIPEAFF
TRBJ1-1 15 TRBV12-5 CASGLVGGANTEAFF
TRBJ2-1 16 TRBV19 CASSISTRSSYNEQFF
TRBJ1-1 14 TRBV28 CASSQTYRDTEAFF